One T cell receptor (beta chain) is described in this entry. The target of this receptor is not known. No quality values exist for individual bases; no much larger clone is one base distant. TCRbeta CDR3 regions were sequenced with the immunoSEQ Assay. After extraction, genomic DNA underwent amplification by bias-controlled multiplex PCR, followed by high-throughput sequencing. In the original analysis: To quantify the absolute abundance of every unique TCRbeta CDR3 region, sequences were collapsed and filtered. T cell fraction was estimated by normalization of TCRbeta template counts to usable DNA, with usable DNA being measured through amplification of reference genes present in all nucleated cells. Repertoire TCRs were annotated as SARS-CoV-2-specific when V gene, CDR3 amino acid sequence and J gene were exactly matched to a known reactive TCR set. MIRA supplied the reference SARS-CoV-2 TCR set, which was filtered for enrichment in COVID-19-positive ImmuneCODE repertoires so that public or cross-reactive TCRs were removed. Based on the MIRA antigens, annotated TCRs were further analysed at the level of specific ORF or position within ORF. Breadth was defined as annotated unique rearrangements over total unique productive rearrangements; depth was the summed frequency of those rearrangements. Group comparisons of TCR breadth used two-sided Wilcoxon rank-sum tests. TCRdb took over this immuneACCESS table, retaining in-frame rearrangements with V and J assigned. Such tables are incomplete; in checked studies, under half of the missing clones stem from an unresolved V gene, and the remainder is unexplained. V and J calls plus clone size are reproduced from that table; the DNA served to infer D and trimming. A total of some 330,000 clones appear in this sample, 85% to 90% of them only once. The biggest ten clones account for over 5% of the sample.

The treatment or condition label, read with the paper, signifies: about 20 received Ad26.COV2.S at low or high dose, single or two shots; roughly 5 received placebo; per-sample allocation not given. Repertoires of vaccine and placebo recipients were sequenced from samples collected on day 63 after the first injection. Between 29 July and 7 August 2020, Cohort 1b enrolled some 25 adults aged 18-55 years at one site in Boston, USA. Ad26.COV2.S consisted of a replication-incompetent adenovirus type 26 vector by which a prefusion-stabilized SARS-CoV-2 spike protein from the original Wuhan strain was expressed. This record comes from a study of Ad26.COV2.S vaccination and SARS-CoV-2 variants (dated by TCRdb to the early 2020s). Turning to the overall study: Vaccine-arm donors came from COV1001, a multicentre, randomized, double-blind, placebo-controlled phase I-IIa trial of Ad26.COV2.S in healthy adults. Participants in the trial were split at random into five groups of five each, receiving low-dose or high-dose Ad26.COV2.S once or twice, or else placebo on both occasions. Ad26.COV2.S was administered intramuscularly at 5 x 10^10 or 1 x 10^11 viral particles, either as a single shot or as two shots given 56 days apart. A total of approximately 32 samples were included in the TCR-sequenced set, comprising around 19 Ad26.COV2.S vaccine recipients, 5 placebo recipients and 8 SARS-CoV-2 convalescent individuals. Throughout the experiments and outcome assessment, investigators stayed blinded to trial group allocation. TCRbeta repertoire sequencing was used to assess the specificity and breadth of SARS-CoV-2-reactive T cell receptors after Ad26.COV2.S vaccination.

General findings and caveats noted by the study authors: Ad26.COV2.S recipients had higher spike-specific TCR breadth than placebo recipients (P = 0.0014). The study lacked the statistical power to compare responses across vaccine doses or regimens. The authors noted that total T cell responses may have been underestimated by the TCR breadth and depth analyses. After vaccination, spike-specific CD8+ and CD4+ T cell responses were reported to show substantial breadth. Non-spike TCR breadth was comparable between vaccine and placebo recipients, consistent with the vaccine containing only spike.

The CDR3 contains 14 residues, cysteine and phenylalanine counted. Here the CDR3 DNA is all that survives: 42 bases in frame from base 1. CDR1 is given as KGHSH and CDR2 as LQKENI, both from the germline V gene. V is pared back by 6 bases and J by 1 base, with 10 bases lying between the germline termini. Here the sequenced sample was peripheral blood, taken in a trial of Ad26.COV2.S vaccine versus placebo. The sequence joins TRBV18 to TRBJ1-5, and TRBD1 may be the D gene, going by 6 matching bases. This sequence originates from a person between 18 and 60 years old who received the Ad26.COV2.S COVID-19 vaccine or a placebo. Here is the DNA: TGTGCCAGCTCCTGGGGGCTGAGCAATCAGCCCCAGCATTTT. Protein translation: CASSWGLSNQPQHF.